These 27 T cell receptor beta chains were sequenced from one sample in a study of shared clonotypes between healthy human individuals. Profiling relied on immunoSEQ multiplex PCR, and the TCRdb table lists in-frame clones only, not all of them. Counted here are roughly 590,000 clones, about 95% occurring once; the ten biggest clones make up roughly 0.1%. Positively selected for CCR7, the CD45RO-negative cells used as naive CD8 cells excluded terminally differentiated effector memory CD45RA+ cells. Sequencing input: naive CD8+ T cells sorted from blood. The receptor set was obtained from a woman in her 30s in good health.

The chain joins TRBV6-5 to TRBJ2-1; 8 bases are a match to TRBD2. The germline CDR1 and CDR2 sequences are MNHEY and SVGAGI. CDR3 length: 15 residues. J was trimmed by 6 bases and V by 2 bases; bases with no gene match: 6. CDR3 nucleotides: TGTGCCAGCAGTTACACCGGGACTAGTCCCAATGAGCAGTTCTTC. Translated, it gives CASSYTGTSPNEQFF.

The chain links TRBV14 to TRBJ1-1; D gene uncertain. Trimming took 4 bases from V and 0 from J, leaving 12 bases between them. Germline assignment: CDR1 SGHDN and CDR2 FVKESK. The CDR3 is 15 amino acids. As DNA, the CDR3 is TGTGCCAGCAGCCCCGTTTTTGGCATGAACACTGAAGCTTTCTTT. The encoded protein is CASSPVFGMNTEAFF.

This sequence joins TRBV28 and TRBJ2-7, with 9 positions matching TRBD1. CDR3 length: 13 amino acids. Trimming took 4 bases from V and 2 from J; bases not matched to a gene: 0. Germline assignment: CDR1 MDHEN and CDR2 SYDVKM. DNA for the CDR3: TGTGCCAGCAGTTGGGACAGGGCCTACGAGCAGTACTTC. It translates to CASSWDRAYEQYF. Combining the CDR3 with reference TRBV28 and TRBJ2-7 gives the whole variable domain DVKVTQSSRYLVKRTGEKVFLECVQDMDHENMFWYRQDPGLGLRLIYFSYDVKMKEKGDIPEGYSVSREKKERFSLILESASTNQTSMYLCASSWDRAYEQYFGPGTRLTVT.

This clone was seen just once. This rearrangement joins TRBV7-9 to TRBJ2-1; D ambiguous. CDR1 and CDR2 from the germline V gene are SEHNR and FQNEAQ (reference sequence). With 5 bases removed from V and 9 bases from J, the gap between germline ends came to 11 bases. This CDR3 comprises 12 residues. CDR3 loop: CASSLPLGEQFF. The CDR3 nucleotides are TGTGCCAGCAGCCTACCTTTGGGTGAGCAGTTCTTC.

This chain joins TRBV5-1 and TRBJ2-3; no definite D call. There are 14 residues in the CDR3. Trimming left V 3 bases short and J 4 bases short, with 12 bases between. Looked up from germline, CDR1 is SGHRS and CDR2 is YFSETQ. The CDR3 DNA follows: TGCGCCAGCAGCTCCGGGTCTTTGGCAGATACGCAGTATTTT. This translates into CASSSGSLADTQYF.

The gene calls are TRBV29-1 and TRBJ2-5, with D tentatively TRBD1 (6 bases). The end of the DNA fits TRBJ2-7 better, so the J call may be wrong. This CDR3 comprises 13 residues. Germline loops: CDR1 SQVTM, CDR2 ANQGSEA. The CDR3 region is CSVVTGANYEQYF. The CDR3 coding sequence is TGCAGCGTTGTGACAGGAGCCAACTACGAGCAGTACTTC.

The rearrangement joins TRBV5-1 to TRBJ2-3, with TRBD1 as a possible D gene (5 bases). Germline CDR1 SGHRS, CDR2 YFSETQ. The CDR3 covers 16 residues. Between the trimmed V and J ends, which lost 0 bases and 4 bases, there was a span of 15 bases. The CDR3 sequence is CASSLEGSVGADTQYF. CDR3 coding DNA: TGCGCCAGCAGCTTGGAAGGGTCCGTAGGGGCAGATACGCAGTATTTT.

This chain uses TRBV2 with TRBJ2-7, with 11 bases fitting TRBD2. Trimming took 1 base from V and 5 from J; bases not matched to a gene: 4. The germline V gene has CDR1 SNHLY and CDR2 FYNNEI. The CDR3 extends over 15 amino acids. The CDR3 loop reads CASSEGLAGSDEQYF. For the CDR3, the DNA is TGTGCCAGCAGTGAAGGACTAGCGGGATCGGACGAGCAGTACTTC.

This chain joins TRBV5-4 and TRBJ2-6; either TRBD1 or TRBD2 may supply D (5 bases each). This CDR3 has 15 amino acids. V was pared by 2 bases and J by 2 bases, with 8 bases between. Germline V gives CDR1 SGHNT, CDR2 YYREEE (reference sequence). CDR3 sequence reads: CASSFWGTGANVLTF. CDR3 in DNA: TGTGCCAGCAGCTTTTGGGGGACTGGGGCCAACGTCCTGACTTTC.

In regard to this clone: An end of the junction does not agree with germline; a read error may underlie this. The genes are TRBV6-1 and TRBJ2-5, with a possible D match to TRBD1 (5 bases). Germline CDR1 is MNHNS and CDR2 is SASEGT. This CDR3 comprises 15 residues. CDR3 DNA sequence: TGTGCCAGCAGTGAACACGACAGAGGCCAAGAGGCCCAGTACTTC. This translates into CASSEHDRGQEAQYF.

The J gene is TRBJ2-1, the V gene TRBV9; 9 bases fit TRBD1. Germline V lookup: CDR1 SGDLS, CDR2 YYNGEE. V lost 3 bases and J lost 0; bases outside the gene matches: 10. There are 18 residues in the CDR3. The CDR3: CASSGTGGQRSSYNEQFF. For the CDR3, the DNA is TGTGCCAGCAGCGGAACAGGGGGCCAGAGGAGCTCCTACAATGAGCAGTTCTTC.

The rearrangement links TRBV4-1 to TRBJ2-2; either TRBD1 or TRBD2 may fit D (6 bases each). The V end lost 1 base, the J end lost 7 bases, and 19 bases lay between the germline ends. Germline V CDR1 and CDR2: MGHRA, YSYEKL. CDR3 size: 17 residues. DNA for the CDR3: TGCGCCAGCAGCCAAGTCAAGGGAGAGGGGGGAAACGGGGAGCTGTTTTTT. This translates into CASSQVKGEGGNGELFF.

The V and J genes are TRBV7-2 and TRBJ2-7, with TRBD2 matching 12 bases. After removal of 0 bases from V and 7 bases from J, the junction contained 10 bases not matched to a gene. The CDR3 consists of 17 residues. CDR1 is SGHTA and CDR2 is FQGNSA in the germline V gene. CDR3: CASSLAHLAGGRVEQYF. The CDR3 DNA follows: TGTGCCAGCAGCTTAGCGCACCTAGCGGGAGGGCGGGTAGAGCAGTACTTC. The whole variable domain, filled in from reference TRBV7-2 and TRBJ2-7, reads GAGVSQSPSNKVTEKGKDVELRCDPISGHTALYWYRQSLGQGLEFLIYFQGNSAPDKSGLPSDRFSAERTGGSVSTLTIQRTQQEDSAVYLCASSLAHLAGGRVEQYFGPGTRLTVT.

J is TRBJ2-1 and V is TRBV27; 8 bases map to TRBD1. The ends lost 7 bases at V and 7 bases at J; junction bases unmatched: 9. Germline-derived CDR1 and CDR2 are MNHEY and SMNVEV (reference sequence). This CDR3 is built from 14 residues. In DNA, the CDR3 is TGTGCCAGCACCGCAGGGGGCCTCCGGAATGAGCAGTTCTTC. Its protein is CASTAGGLRNEQFF.

CDR3 residues: CASSPTGHGNTIYF. As DNA, the CDR3 is TGTGCCAGCAGTCCAACAGGGCATGGAAACACCATATATTTT. The V gene is TRBV28, the J gene TRBJ1-3, with a tentative D call TRBD1 (6 bases). The CDR3 loop spans 14 amino acids. Germline V gene lookup returns CDR1 MDHEN and CDR2 SYDVKM. Trimming pared 5 bases from V and 3 bases from J, leaving 11 bases between.

The CDR3 region has the DNA TGTGCCAGCACTTCGGCTGGGGCCAACGTCCTGACTTTC. Protein: CASTSAGANVLTF. The rearrangement uses TRBV27 and TRBJ2-6, with no clear D. Trimming removed 7 bases at V and 2 bases at J, with 6 bases between. In germline, CDR1 is MNHEY, CDR2 SMNVEV (reference sequence). This CDR3 has 13 amino acids.

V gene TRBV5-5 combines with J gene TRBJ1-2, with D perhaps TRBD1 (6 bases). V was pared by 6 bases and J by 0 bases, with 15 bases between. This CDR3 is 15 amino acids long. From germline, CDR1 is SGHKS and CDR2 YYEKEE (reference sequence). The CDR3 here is CASTLRQGPNYGYTF. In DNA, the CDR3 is TGTGCCAGCACCCTTCGGCAGGGGCCTAACTATGGCTACACCTTC.

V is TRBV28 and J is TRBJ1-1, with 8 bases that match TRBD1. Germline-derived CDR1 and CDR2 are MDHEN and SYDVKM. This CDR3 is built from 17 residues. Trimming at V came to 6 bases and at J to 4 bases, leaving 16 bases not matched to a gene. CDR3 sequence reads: CASRNGQGDALGTEAFF. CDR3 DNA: TGTGCCAGCAGAAATGGACAGGGTGACGCCCTTGGCACTGAAGCTTTCTTT.

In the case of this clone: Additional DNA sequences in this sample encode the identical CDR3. DNA of the CDR3: TGTGCCAGCAGTCTCAGGGGCAGCTATGGCTACACCTTC. This encodes CASSLRGSYGYTF. J is TRBJ1-2 and V is TRBV28; perhaps TRBD1 as D (6 bases). Trimming removed 5 bases at V and 4 bases at J, with 11 bases between. The length of the CDR3 is 13 residues. Germline assignment: CDR1 MDHEN and CDR2 SYDVKM.

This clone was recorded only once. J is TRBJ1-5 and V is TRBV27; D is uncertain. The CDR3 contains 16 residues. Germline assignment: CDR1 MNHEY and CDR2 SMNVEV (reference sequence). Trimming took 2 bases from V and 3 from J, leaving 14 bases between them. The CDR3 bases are TGTGCCAGCAGTTTAACGGCAGGCGATTTCAATCAGCCCCAGCATTTT. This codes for CASSLTAGDFNQPQHF.

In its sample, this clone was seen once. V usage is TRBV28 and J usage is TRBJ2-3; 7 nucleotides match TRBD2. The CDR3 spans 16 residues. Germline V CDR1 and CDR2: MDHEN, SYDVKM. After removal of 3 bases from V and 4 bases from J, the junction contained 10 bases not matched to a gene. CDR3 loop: CASSFYGGSRADTQYF. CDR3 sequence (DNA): TGTGCCAGCAGTTTTTACGGCGGGAGTCGGGCAGATACGCAGTATTTT.

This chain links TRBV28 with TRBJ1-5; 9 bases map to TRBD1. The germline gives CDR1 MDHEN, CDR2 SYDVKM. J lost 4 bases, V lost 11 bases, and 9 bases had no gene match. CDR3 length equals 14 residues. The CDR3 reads CASKWTGANQPQHF. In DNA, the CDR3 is TGTGCCTCGAAGTGGACAGGGGCAAATCAGCCCCAGCATTTT.

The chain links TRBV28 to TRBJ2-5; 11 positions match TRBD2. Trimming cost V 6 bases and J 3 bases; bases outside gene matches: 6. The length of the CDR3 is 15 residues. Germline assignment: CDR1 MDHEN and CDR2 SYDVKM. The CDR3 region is CASRNTLAGEETQYF. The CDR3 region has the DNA TGTGCCAGCAGAAACACACTAGCGGGAGAAGAGACCCAGTACTTC.

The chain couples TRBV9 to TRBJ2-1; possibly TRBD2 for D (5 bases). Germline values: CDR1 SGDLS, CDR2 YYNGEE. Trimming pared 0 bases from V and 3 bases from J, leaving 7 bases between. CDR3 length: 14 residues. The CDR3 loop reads CASSVVLDYNEQFF. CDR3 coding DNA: TGTGCCAGCAGCGTAGTACTAGACTACAATGAGCAGTTCTTC.

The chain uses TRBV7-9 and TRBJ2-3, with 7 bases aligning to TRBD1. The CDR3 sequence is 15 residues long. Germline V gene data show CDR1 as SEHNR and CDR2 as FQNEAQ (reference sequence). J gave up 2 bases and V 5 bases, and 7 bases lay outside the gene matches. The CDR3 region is CASSGWDSNTDTQYF. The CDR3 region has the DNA TGTGCCAGCAGCGGATGGGACAGCAACACAGATACGCAGTATTTT.

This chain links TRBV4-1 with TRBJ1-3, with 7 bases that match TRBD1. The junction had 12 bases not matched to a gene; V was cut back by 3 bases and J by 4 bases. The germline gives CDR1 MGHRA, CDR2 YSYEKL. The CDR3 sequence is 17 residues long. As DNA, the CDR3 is TGCGCCAGCAGCCAGACTTCACCCGGGACAGAAGGAAACACCATATATTTT. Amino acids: CASSQTSPGTEGNTIYF.

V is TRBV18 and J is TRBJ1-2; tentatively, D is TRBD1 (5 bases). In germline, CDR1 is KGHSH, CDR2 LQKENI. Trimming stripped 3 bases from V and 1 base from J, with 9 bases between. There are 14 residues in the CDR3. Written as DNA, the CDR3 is TGTGCCAGCTCACCGGCAGGGTATAACTATGGCTACACCTTC. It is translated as CASSPAGYNYGYTF.